This passage covers 22 T cell receptor beta chains from one sample sequenced in a study of blood T cell repertoires in COVID-19. Some clones are missing from TCRdb's copy, which holds only in-frame ones; the method was immunoSEQ multiplex PCR. The data contain about 270,000 clones, 91% of them seen just once; the ten biggest clones take up roughly 2.9%. The specimen sequenced was PBMCs or T cells enriched from blood (not recorded which). These receptors all come from a man in his forties who had been exposed to COVID-19.

The chain carries TRBV12-3 or TRBV12-4 and TRBJ1-1; D ambiguous. The CDR3 is 13 residues long. V lost 9 bases to trimming and J lost 0 bases, with 11 bases between them. CDR3 nucleotides: TGTGCCAGTATAGGGAGGCTGAACACTGAAGCTTTCTTT. This gives the protein CASIGRLNTEAFF.

This sequence joins TRBV7-3 and TRBJ1-5; 8 bases fit TRBD1. This CDR3 comprises 15 residues. CDR1 and CDR2 from the germline V gene are SGHTA and FQGTGA. Unmatched junction bases numbered 7, after V lost 5 bases and J lost 4 bases. CDR3 coding DNA: TGTGCCAGCAGCGCCACAGGGGGAAGGAATCAGCCCCAGCATTTT. It encodes CASSATGGRNQPQHF.

J is TRBJ2-1 and V is TRBV19, with 7 bases aligning to TRBD1. Losses at the gene ends were 4 bases for V and 7 bases for J; bases not matched to a gene: 10. The CDR3 contains 15 residues. Germline CDR1 reads LNHDA; CDR2 reads SQIVND (reference sequence). DNA for the CDR3: TGTGCCAGTAGTAGAAACAGGGGAAAGGAAAATGAGCAGTTCTTC. Residues: CASSRNRGKENEQFF.

The genes are TRBV27 and TRBJ2-2; possibly TRBD2 for D (5 bases). The V gene's germline CDR1 is MNHEY and CDR2 SMNVEV (reference sequence). The V end was cut by 4 bases, the J end by 6 bases, with 6 bases between. The CDR3 spans 12 residues. The CDR3 bases are TGTGCCAGCAGTTCCGGGGCCGGGGAGCTGTTTTTT. Its protein is CASSSGAGELFF.

This clone was recorded once. This chain joins TRBV7-9 and TRBJ1-4; no reliable D call. With 8 bases removed from V and 7 bases from J, the gap between germline ends came to 14 bases. Germline V gives CDR1 SEHNR, CDR2 FQNEAQ (reference sequence). The CDR3 runs to 13 residues. Written as DNA, the CDR3 is TGTGCCAGCTCCCCATTTACGGGTGAAAAACTGTTTTTT. This translates into CASSPFTGEKLFF.

The chain recombines TRBV7-2 with TRBJ2-3; D uncertain. V dropped 4 bases and J dropped 0 bases, with 8 bases sitting between them. Per the germline V gene, CDR1 is SGHTA and CDR2 is FQGNSA. This CDR3 is built from 14 residues. DNA of the CDR3: TGTGCCAGCAGCTCAAGACTGAGCACAGATACGCAGTATTTT. Translation gives CASSSRLSTDTQYF.

The rearrangement joins TRBV27 to TRBJ1-5; D is possibly TRBD1 (5 bases). Germline CDR1 MNHEY, CDR2 SMNVEV (reference sequence). Trimming pared 4 bases from V and 9 bases from J, leaving 16 bases between. CDR3 length: 14 residues. CDR3 sequence reads: CASSSGLQSWPQHF. The CDR3 DNA follows: TGTGCCAGCAGTTCGGGACTGCAATCATGGCCCCAGCATTTT.

This clone occurred once. The chain uses TRBV18 and TRBJ2-3, with a possible D match to TRBD1 (6 bases). The germline V gene has CDR1 KGHSH and CDR2 LQKENI. This CDR3 is built from 16 residues. Trimming cost V 4 bases and J 3 bases, with 17 bases left between them. This CDR3 reads CASSLAQTGLTDTQYF. The CDR3 coding sequence is TGTGCCAGCTCACTGGCCCAGACAGGACTTACAGATACGCAGTATTTT.

The chain combines TRBV18 with TRBJ1-2, with D perhaps TRBD1 (5 bases). The germline gives CDR1 KGHSH, CDR2 LQKENI. V lost 2 bases to trimming and J lost 4 bases, with 8 bases between them. This CDR3 is built from 13 residues. CDR3 sequence: CASSPGARYGYTF. The DNA of the CDR3 is TGTGCCAGCTCACCAGGGGCGCGCTATGGCTACACCTTC.

As DNA, the CDR3 is TGTGCCAGCAGCCAATTGGTAGCGGGAGTATTCCACCCGAACACCGGGGAGCTGTTTTTT. This sequence encodes CASSQLVAGVFHPNTGELFF. This rearrangement joins TRBV4-2 to TRBJ2-2; 9 bases line up with TRBD2. Germline values: CDR1 LGHNA, CDR2 YNFKEQ. The V gene end was trimmed by 2 bases and the J gene end by 0 bases; junction bases not matched to a gene: 13. The CDR3 loop spans 20 amino acids.

This clone was recorded only once. The chain carries TRBV24-1 and TRBJ2-3, with TRBD2 matching over 7 bases. V lost 3 bases, J lost 6 bases, and 11 bases stayed unmatched. Germline CDR1 and CDR2: KGHDR and SFDVKD. The CDR3 length is 16 residues. The CDR3 coding sequence is TGTGCCACCAGTGATCGACTAGCCCCCGTTTGGGATACGCAGTATTTT. Its protein product is CATSDRLAPVWDTQYF.

J is TRBJ2-5 and V is TRBV30, with D possibly being TRBD2 (6 bases). The V and J ends lost 2 bases and 4 bases respectively, with 17 bases between them. Germline V gene data show CDR1 as GTSNPN and CDR2 as SVGIG (reference sequence). The CDR3 covers 15 residues. The CDR3 reads CAWSPPFAGIETQYF. The CDR3 bases are TGTGCCTGGAGTCCCCCGTTTGCGGGAATAGAGACCCAGTACTTC. Supplemented by reference TRBV30 and TRBJ2-5, the full variable domain reads SQTIHQWPATLVQPVGSPLSLECTVEGTSNPNLYWYRQAAGRGLQLLFYSVGIGQISSEVPQNLSASRPQDRQFILSSKKLLLSDSGFYLCAWSPPFAGIETQYFGPGTRLLVL.

The V and J genes are TRBV6-1 and TRBJ2-1; D is ambiguous. Trimming cost V 2 bases and J 0 bases, with 8 bases left between them. The CDR3 sequence is 15 residues long. Germline lookup yields CDR1 MNHNS and CDR2 SASEGT. CDR3 in DNA: TGTGCCAGCAGTGAATACGAGAGCTCCTACAATGAGCAGTTCTTC. Residues: CASSEYESSYNEQFF.

The gene calls are TRBV4-3 and TRBJ2-1; 8 nucleotides line up with TRBD2. In germline, CDR1 is LGHNA, CDR2 YSLEER. J lost 4 bases, V lost 4 bases, and 6 bases had no gene match. The CDR3 length is 15 residues. The CDR3 here is CASSPSGRFYNEQFF. The DNA for the CDR3 is TGCGCCAGCAGCCCAAGCGGGAGATTTTACAATGAGCAGTTCTTC.

The gene calls are TRBV29-1 and TRBJ1-1; D may be TRBD1 (6 bases). CDR1 is SQVTM and CDR2 is ANQGSEA in the germline V gene. The CDR3 covers 13 residues. V lost 4 bases to trimming and J lost 3 bases, with 12 bases between them. The CDR3 sequence: CSVVGGPYTEAFF. Written as DNA, the CDR3 is TGCAGCGTTGTTGGGGGCCCATACACTGAAGCTTTCTTT.

The gene calls are TRBV9 and TRBJ2-4; TRBD2 matches at 9 bases. The CDR3 is made up of 15 amino acids. Per germline, CDR1 SGDLS and CDR2 YYNGEE. J gave up 9 bases and V 0 bases, and 7 bases lay outside the gene matches. Here the CDR3 reads CASSVDWREGSIQYF. DNA for the CDR3: TGTGCCAGCAGCGTAGATTGGCGGGAGGGGTCCATTCAGTACTTC. Supplemented by reference TRBV9 and TRBJ2-4, the full variable domain reads DSGVTQTPKHLITATGQRVTLRCSPRSGDLSVYWYQQSLDQGLQFLIQYYNGEERAKGNILERFSAQQFPDLHSELNLSSLELGDSALYFCASSVDWREGSIQYFGAGTRLSVL.

V and J are TRBV19 and TRBJ1-3; 7 nucleotides agree with TRBD1. V lost 5 bases and J lost 4; bases outside the gene matches: 5. Looked up from germline, CDR1 is LNHDA and CDR2 is SQIVND (reference sequence). CDR3 length: 14 amino acids. CDR3: CASSVTGAGNTIYF. The CDR3 DNA reads TGTGCCAGTAGTGTAACAGGGGCCGGAAACACCATATATTTT. The full variable domain, with the rest looked up from reference TRBV19 and TRBJ1-3, is DGGITQSPKYLFRKEGQNVTLSCEQNLNHDAMYWYRQDPGQGLRLIYYSQIVNDFQKGDIAEGYSVSREKKESFPLTVTSAQKNPTAFYLCASSVTGAGNTIYFGEGSWLTVV.

The chain is built from TRBV30 and TRBJ1-2, with TRBD1 identical over 8 bases. The CDR3 contains 13 residues. Germline V gene lookup returns CDR1 GTSNPN and CDR2 SVGIG (reference sequence). Trimming took 6 bases from V and 4 from J; bases not matched to a gene: 7. Here the CDR3 reads CACDRGESYGYTF. For the CDR3, the DNA is TGTGCCTGCGACAGGGGCGAGAGCTATGGCTACACCTTC.

V usage is TRBV24-1 and J usage is TRBJ2-5; possible D gene TRBD2, 5 bases. Trimming left V 1 base short and J 1 base short, with 18 bases between. The CDR3 loop spans 18 amino acids. Germline V CDR1 and CDR2: KGHDR, SFDVKD. The CDR3 DNA sequence: TGTGCCACCAGTGATTTTCCTACCGGACTCGCCCGCCAAGAGACCCAGTACTTC. The encoded protein is CATSDFPTGLARQETQYF.

This clone was detected once. The chain uses TRBV2 and TRBJ2-3, with D possibly matching TRBD1 (5 bases). CDR1 SNHLY and CDR2 FYNNEI come from the germline V gene. The CDR3 totals 17 residues. Between the trimmed V and J ends, which lost 2 bases and 4 bases, there was a span of 19 bases. The CDR3 nucleotides are TGTGCCAGCAGTGAATGGGGCGGCCCCACTGGGGCAGATACGCAGTATTTT. Translated, it gives CASSEWGGPTGADTQYF.

The chain uses TRBV6-5 and TRBJ1-3; D call uncertain. V was pared by 0 bases and J by 0 bases, with 3 bases between. Looked up from germline, CDR1 is MNHEY and CDR2 is SVGAGI. The CDR3 covers 14 residues. The CDR3, as DNA: TGTGCCAGCAGTTACTCCAGCTCTGGAAACACCATATATTTT. It is translated as CASSYSSSGNTIYF.

This chain links TRBV30 with TRBJ1-3, with a weak D call TRBD1 (5 bases). This CDR3 has 13 amino acids. CDR1 is GTSNPN and CDR2 is SVGIG in the germline V gene (reference sequence). V was pared by 3 bases and J by 4 bases, with 10 bases between. CDR3: CAWRWQGGNTIYF. CDR3 nucleotide sequence: TGTGCCTGGAGGTGGCAGGGAGGAAACACCATATATTTT.